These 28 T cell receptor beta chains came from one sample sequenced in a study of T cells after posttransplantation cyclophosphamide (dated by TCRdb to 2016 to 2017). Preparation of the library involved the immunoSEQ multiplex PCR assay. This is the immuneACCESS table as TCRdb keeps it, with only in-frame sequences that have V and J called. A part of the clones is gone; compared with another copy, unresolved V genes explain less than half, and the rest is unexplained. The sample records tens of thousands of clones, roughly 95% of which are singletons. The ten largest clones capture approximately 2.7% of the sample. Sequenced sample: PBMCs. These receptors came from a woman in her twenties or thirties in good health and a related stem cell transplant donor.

The CDR3 loop is CASNLRQASYEQYF. In nucleotides, the CDR3 is TGTGCCAGCAACCTTAGGCAGGCCTCCTACGAGCAGTACTTC. The chain links TRBV6-1 to TRBJ2-7, with unresolved D. V lost 7 bases, J lost 0 bases, and 13 bases lay in between. CDR3 length: 14 amino acids. The germline gives CDR1 MNHNS, CDR2 SASEGT.

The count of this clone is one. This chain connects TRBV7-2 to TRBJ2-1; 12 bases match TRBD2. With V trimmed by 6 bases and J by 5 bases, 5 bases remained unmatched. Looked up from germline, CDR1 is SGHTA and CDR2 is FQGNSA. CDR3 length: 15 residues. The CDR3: CASRAGLAGNNEQFF. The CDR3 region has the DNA TGTGCCAGCAGGGCTGGACTAGCGGGGAACAATGAGCAGTTCTTC.

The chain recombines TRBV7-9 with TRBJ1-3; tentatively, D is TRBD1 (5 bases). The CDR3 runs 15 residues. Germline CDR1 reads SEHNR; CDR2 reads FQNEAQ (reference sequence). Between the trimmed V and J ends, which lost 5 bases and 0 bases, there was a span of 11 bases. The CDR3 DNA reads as TGTGCCAGCAGCCTACAGGAACACTCTGGAAACACCATATATTTT. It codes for CASSLQEHSGNTIYF.

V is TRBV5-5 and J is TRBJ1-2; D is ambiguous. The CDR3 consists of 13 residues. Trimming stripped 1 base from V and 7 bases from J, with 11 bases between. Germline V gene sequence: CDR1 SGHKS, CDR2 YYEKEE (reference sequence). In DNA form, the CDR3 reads TGTGCCAGCAGCTTGTTAGGGTTTGTTGGCTACACCTTC. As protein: CASSLLGFVGYTF.

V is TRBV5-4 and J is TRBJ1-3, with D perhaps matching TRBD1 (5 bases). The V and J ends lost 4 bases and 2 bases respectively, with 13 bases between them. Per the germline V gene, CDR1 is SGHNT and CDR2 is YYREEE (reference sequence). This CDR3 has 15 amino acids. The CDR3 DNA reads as TGTGCCAGCAGCGCGGCGGGGACTACTGGAAACACCATATATTTT. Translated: CASSAAGTTGNTIYF.

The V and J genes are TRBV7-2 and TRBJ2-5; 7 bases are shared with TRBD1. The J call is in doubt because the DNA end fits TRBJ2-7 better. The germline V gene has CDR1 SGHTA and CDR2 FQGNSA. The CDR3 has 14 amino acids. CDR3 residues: CASSFWTGPYEQYF. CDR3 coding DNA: TGTGCCAGCAGCTTCTGGACAGGACCATACGAGCAGTACTTC.

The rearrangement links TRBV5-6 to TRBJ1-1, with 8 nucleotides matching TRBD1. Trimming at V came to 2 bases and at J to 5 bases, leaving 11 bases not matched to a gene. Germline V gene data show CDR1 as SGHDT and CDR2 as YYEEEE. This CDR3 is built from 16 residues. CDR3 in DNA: TGTGCCAGCAGCTTCCTCACAGGGGGTAGTATGACTGAAGCTTTCTTT. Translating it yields CASSFLTGGSMTEAFF.

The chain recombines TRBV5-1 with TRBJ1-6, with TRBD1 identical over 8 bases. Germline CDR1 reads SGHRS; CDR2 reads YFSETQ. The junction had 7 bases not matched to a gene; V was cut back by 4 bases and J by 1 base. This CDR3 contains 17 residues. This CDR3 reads CASSLGQGASYNSPLHF. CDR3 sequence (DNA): TGCGCCAGCAGCCTGGGGCAGGGGGCGTCCTATAATTCACCCCTCCACTTT.

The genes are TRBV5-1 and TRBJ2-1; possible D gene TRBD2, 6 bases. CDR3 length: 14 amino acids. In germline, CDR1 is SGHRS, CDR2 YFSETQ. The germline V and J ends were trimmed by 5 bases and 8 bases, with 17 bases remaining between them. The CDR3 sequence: CASSSRLVGDEQFF. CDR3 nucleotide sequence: TGCGCCAGCAGTTCCAGACTAGTCGGGGATGAGCAGTTCTTC.

The CDR3 spells CASSQGPDTDFEAFF. For the CDR3, the DNA is TGCGCCAGCAGCCAAGGACCTGATACCGACTTCGAAGCTTTCTTT. This chain connects TRBV4-1 to TRBJ1-1; no clear D. V was shortened by 1 base and J by 8 bases, with 17 bases between the two germline ends. Germline loops: CDR1 MGHRA, CDR2 YSYEKL. The CDR3 is 15 residues long.

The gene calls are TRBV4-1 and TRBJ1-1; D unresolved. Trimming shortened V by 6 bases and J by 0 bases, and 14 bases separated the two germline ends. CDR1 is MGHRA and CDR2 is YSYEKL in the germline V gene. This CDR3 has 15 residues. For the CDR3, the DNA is TGCGCCAGCAGTCGAATTCCCGGCCTGAACACTGAAGCTTTCTTT. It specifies CASSRIPGLNTEAFF.

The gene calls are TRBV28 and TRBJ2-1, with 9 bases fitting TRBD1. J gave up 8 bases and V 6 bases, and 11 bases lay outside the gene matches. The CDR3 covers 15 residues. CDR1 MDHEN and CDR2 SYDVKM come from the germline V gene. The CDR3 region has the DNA TGTGCCAGCAGACCCGGGACAGGGTTTTGGGATGAGCAGTTCTTC. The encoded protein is CASRPGTGFWDEQFF.

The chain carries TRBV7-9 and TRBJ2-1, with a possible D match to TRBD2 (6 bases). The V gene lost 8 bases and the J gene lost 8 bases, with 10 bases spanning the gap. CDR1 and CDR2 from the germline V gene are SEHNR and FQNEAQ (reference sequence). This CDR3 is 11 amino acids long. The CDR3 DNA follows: TGTGCCAGCGAGGGACTGGATGAGCAGTTCTTC. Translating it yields CASEGLDEQFF. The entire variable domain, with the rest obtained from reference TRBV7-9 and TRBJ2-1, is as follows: DTGVSQNPRHKITKRGQNVTFRCDPISEHNRLYWYRQTLGQGPEFLTYFQNEAQLEKSRLLSDRFSAERPKGSFSTLEIQRTEQGDSAMYLCASEGLDEQFFGPGTRLTVL.

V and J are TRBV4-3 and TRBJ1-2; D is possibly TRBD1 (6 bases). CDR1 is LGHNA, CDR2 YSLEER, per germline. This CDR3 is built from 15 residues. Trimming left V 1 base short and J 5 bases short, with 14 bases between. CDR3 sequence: CASSQGLTGLYGYTF. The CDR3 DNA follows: TGCGCCAGCAGCCAAGGACTGACAGGCCTATATGGCTACACCTTC.

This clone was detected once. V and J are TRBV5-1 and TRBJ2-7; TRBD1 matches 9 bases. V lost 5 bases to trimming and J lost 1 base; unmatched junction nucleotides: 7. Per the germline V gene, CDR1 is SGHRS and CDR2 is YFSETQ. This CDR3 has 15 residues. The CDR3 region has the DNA TGCGCCAGCAGTCCCCGACAGGGGGTTTCCTACGAGCAGTACTTC. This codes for CASSPRQGVSYEQYF.

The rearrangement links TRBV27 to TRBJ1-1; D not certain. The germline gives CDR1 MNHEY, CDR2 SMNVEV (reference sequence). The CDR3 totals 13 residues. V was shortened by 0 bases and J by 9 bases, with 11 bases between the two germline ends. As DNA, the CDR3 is TGTGCCAGCAGTTTATCTCAGGCGTTCCAAGCTTTCTTT. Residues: CASSLSQAFQAFF.

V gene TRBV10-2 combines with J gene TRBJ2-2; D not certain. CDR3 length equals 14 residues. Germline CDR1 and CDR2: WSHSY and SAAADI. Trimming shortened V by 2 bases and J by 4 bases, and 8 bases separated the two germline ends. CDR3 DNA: TGCGCCAGCAGTGAGATGGCACCCACCGGGGAGCTGTTTTTT. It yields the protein CASSEMAPTGELFF.

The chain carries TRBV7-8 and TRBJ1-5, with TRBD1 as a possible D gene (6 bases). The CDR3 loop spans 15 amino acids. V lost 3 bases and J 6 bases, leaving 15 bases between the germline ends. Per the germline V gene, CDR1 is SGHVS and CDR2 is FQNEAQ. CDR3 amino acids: CASSFSGGGGQPQHF. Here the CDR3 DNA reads TGTGCCAGCAGCTTTTCGGGGGGCGGGGGTCAGCCCCAGCATTTT.

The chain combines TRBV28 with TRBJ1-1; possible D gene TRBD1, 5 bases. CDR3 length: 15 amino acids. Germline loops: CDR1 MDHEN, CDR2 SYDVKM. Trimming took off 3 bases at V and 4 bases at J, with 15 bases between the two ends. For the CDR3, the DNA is TGTGCCAGCAGTTTCACATCGTCGACAGTCACTGAAGCTTTCTTT. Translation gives CASSFTSSTVTEAFF. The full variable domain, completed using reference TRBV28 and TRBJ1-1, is DVKVTQSSRYLVKRTGEKVFLECVQDMDHENMFWYRQDPGLGLRLIYFSYDVKMKEKGDIPEGYSVSREKKERFSLILESASTNQTSMYLCASSFTSSTVTEAFFGQGTRLTVV.

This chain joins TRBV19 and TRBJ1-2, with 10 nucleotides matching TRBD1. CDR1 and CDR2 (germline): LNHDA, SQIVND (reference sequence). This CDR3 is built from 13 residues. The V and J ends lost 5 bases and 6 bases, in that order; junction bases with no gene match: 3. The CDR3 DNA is TGTGCCAGTAGTCCTGGACAGGGGGATGGCTACACCTTC. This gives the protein CASSPGQGDGYTF. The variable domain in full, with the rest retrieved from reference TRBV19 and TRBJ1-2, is DGGITQSPKYLFRKEGQNVTLSCEQNLNHDAMYWYRQDPGQGLRLIYYSQIVNDFQKGDIAEGYSVSREKKESFPLTVTSAQKNPTAFYLCASSPGQGDGYTFGSGTRLTVV.

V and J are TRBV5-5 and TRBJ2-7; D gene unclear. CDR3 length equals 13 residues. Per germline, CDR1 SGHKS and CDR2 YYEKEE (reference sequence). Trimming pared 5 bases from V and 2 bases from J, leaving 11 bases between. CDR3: CASSFNRAYEQYF. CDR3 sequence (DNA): TGTGCCAGCAGTTTTAACAGAGCCTACGAGCAGTACTTC.

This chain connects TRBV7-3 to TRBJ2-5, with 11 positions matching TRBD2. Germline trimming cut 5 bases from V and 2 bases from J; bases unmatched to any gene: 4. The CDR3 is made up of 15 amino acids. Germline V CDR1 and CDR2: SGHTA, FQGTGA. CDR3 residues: CASSLSGGAQETQYF. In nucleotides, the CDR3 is TGTGCCAGCAGCCTTAGCGGGGGGGCACAAGAGACCCAGTACTTC.

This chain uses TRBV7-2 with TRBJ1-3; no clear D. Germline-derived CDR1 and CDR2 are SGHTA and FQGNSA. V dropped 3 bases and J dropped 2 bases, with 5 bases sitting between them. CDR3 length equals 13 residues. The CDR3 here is CASSLGTGNTIYF. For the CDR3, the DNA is TGTGCCAGCAGCTTGGGTACTGGAAACACCATATATTTT.

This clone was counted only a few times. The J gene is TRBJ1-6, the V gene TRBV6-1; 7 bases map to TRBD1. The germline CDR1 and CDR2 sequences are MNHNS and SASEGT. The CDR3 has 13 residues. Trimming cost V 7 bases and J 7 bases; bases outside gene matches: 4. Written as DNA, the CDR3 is TGTGCCAGCACAGGGACAGAAAATTCACCCCTCCACTTT. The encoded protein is CASTGTENSPLHF.

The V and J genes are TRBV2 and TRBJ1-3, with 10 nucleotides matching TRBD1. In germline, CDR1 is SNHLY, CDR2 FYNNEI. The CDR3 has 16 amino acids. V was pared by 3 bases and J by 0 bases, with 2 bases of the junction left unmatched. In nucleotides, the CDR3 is TGTGCCAGCAGTGAGGGGACAGGGGTCTCTGGAAACACCATATATTTT. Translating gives CASSEGTGVSGNTIYF. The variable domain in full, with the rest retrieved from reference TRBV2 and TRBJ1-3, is EPEVTQTPSHQVTQMGQEVILRCVPISNHLYFYWYRQILGQKVEFLVSFYNNEISEKSEIFDDQFSVERPDGSNFTLKIRSTKLEDSAMYFCASSEGTGVSGNTIYFGEGSWLTVV.

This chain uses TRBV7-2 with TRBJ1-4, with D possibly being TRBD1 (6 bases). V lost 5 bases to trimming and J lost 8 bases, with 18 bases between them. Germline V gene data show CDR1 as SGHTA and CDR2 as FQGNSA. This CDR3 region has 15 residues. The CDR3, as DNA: TGTGCCAGCAGCCCCCAGACGGGGGCTGGGGAAAAACTGTTTTTT. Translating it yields CASSPQTGAGEKLFF.

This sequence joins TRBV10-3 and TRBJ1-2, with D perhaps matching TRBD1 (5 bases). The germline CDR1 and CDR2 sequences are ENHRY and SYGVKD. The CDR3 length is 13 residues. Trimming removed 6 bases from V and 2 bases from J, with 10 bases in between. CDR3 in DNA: TGTGCCATCAGCATAGACAGCAACTATGGCTACACCTTC. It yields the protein CAISIDSNYGYTF.

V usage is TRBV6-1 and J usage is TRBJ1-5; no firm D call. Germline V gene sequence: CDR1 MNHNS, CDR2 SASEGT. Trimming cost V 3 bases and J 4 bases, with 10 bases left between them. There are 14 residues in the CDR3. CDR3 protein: CASSDLLGNQPQHF. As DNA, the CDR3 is TGTGCCAGCAGTGATTTGTTGGGAAATCAGCCCCAGCATTTT.